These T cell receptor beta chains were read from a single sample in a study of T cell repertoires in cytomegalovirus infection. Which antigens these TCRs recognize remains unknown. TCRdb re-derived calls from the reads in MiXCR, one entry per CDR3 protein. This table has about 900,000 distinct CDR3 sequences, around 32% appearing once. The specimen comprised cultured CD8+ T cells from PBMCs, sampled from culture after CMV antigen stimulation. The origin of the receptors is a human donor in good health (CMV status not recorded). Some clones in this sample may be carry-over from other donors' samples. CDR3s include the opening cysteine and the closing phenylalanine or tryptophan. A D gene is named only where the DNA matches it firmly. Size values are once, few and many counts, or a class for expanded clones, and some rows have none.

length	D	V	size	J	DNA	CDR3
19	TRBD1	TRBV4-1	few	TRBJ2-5	TGCGCCAGCAGCCAAGAACCGCCTGGTGGAGGACAGGGTAGCGAGACCCAGTACTTC	CASSQEPPGGGQGSETQYF
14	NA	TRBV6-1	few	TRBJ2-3	TGTGCCAGCGCTATCGTGCCCCAGACAGATACGCAGTATTTT	CASAIVPQTDTQYF
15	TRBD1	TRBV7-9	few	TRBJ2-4	TGTGCCAGCAGTAGTTCCGGGACAGGGAATCACATTCAGTACTTC	CASSSSGTGNHIQYF
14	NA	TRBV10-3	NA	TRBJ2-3	TGTGCCATCCCAGGGCCCCAGAGCACAGATACGCAGTATTTT	CAIPGPQSTDTQYF
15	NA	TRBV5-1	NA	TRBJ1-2	TGCGCCAGCAGTTCCCAGGGTACCCTTAACTATGGCTACACCTTC	CASSSQGTLNYGYTF
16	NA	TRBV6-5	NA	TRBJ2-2	TGTGCCAGCAGTTACTTGTGGCGAGGGAACACCGGGGAGCTGTTTTTT	CASSYLWRGNTGELFF
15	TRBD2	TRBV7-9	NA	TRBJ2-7	TGTGCCAGCAGCTCGCGGGGGAAGAGCTCCTACGAGCAGTACTTC	CASSSRGKSSYEQYF
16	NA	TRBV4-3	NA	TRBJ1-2	TGCGCCAGCAGCCAATTTGGGGATTCCGCTAACTATGGCTACACCTTC	CASSQFGDSANYGYTF
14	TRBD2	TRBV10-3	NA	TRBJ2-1	TGTGCCATTGACCGGGACCGGGAGGGGAATGAGCAGTTCTTC	CAIDRDREGNEQFF
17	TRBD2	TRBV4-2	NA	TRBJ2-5	TGTGCCAGCAGCCAGGGGACTAGCGGGGCCTACCAAGAGACCCAGTACTTC	CASSQGTSGAYQETQYF
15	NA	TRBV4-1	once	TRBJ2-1	TGCGCCAGCAGCCAAAACACGGGTAACTACAATGAGCAGTTCTTC	CASSQNTGNYNEQFF
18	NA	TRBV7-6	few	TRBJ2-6	TGTGCCAGCAGCTTAGCGGCCACCCCTGGTCCCGGGGCCAACGTCCTGACTTTC	CASSLAATPGPGANVLTF
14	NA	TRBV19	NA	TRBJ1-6	TGTGCCAGTACCGCGGATCTTCGGAATCCACCCCTCCACTTT	CASTADLRNPPLHF
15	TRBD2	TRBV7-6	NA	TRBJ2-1	TGTGCCAGCAGCTTTGGGCGGGGGGTCTTGAGTAAGCAGTTCTTC	CASSFGRGVLSKQFF
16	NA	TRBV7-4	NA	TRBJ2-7	TGTGCCAGCAGCTTAGCGCGGGCAGACCCAGGCTACGAGCAGTACTTC	CASSLARADPGYEQYF
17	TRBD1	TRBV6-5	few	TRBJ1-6	TGTGCCAGCAGTCCCCGGGACAGGGAATTGATAACATCACCCCTCCACTTT	CASSPRDRELITSPLHF
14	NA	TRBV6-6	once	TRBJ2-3	TGTGCCAGCAGTGAGATACATAAGGCAGATACGCAGTATTTT	CASSEIHKADTQYF
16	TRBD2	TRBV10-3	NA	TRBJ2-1	TGTGCCATCAGTGACCCAACTAGCGGGGGGGGCAATGAGCAGTTCTTC	CAISDPTSGGGNEQFF
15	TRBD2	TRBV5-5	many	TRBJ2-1	TGTGCCAGCAGCGTCTCTCGGGGGGGCTTCGATGAGCAGTTCTTC	CASSVSRGGFDEQFF
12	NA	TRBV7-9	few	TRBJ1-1	TGTGCCAGCGGGGGCTCTTACACTGAAGCTTTCTTT	CASGGSYTEAFF
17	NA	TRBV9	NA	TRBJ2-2	TGTGCCAGCAGCGTACCCCTCATAGCAACGAACACCGGGGTGCTGTTTTTT	CASSVPLIATNTGVLFF
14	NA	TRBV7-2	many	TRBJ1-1	TGTGCCAGCAGCGTAGTTTGGGGGGAGGCTGAAGCTTTCTTT	CASSVVWGEAEAFF
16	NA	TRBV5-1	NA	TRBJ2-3	TGCGCCAGCAGCCTCCTTGGGGGCTTCCGCAATGCTACGCAGTATTTT	CASSLLGGFRNATQYF
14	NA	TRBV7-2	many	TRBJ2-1	TGTGCCAGCAGCTTAGGAATGGAGAGGGGTGAGCAGTTCTTC	CASSLGMERGEQFF
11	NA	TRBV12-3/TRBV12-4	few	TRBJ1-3	TGTGCCAGCTGGGATGGAAACACCATATATTTT	CASWDGNTIYF
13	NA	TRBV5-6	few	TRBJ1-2	TGTGCCAGCAGCGCGGTCAGGGGCGGGGGCTACACCTTC	CASSAVRGGGYTF
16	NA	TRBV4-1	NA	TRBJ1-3	TGCGCCAGCAGCCAAGGGGGGCCCGGCTCTGGAAACACCATATATTTT	CASSQGGPGSGNTIYF
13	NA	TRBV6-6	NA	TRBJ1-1	TGTGCCAGCAGTTACTCGAACCGATATGAAGCTTTCTTT	CASSYSNRYEAFF
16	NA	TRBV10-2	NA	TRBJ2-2	TGCGCCAGCAGTGAGGACGGGACCCCCCAGTGGGGGAAGTTGTTTTTT	CASSEDGTPQWGKLFF
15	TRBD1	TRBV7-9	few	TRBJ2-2	TGTGCCAGCAGCCCGACAGGGTCCGACACCGGGGAGCTGTTTTTT	CASSPTGSDTGELFF
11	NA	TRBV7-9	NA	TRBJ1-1	TGTGCCAGCAGCGTAGGAGGGGCCGCTTTCTTT	CASSVGGAAFF
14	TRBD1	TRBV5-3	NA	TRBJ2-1	TGTGCCAGCAGCGCCGGACAGGGGTTGGATGAGCAGTTCTTC	CASSAGQGLDEQFF
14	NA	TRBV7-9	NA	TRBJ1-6	TGTGCCAGCGGGGGTGTTGGCTATAATTCACCCCTCCACTTT	CASGGVGYNSPLHF
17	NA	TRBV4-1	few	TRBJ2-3	TGCGCCAGCAGCCTTAGACCGGGACTTCGCATGGCAGATACGCAGTATTTT	CASSLRPGLRMADTQYF
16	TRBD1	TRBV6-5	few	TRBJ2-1	TGTGCCAGCAGTAACCCCACAGGGGTCGGGACGGATGAGCAGTTCTTC	CASSNPTGVGTDEQFF
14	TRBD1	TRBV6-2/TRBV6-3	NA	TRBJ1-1	TGTGCCAGCAACATGGGACAGGGGAACACTGAAGCTTTCTTT	CASNMGQGNTEAFF
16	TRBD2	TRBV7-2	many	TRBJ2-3	TGTGCCAGCAGCTTAGTGCTAGCGGGGATCACAGATACGCAGTATTTT	CASSLVLAGITDTQYF
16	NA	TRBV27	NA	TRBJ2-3	TGTGCCAGCAGTCCAAGGGACACTCTGAGGGCAGATACGCAGTATTTT	CASSPRDTLRADTQYF
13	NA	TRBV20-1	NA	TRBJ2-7	TGCAGTGCTAGAGACGGACAAGGATACGAGCAGTACTTC	CSARDGQGYEQYF
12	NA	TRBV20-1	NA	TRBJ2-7	TGCAGTGCTAGGGGGCTAGCCTACGAGCAGTACTTC	CSARGLAYEQYF
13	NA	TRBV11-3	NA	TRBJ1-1	TGTGCCAGCAGCCCGGACAGAGGAGATGAAGCTTTCTTT	CASSPDRGDEAFF
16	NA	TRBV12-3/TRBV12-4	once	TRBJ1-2	TGTGCCAGCAGTCCCAGTCCGGGACGAATTATGGGGGGCTACACCTTC	CASSPSPGRIMGGYTF
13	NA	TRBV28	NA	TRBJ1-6	TGTGCCAGCAGTTTCGAAGCTTATTCACCCCTCCACTTT	CASSFEAYSPLHF
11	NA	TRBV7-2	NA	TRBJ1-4	TGTGCCAACAGCTTCGGGGGGGAACTGTTTTTT	CANSFGGELFF
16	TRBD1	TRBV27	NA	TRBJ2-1	TGTGCCAGCAGTCCCGGGGACAGATGGACTTACAATGAGCAGTTCTTC	CASSPGDRWTYNEQFF
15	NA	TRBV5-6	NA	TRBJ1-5	TGTGCCAGCAGCTTGGCGGGGTCAGGCGGTCAGCCCCAGCATTTT	CASSLAGSGGQPQHF
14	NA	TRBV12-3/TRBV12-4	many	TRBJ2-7	TGTGCCAGCAGTTTTGGGGGACGCTCCTACGAGCAGTACTTC	CASSFGGRSYEQYF